Listed here are 3 T cell receptor beta chains from one sample, sequenced in a study of T cell responses to AZD1222 COVID-19 vaccine. TCRdb keeps only in-frame clones here, not all; method: immunoSEQ multiplex PCR. The table lists 130,000 to 150,000 clones, around nine tenths of them singletons, with around 3.5% in the top ten. The specimen was peripheral blood, collected on day 0 of AZD1222 vaccination. All receptors come from an adult in good health.

This clone has only a few counts. Within the sample, other DNA sequences also encode this same CDR3. The rearrangement links TRBV5-1 to TRBJ1-2, with 10 bases lining up with TRBD1. CDR3 length: 15 residues. The germline CDR1 and CDR2 sequences are SGHRS and YFSETQ. V shed 0 bases and J 4 bases; nucleotides not matched to a gene: 3. CDR3 residues: CASSLEGQGPYGYTF. CDR3 sequence (DNA): TGCGCCAGCAGCTTGGAGGGACAGGGGCCCTATGGCTACACCTTC. Drawing the rest from reference TRBV5-1 and TRBJ1-2, the complete variable domain is KAGVTQTPRYLIKTRGQQVTLSCSPISGHRSVSWYQQTPGQGLQFLFEYFSETQRNKGNFPGRFSGRQFSNSRSEMNVSTLELGDSALYLCASSLEGQGPYGYTFGSGTRLTVV.

The V call is TRBV7-9, the J call TRBJ2-1; 11 nucleotides match TRBD2. J gave up 9 bases and V 2 bases, and 6 bases lay outside the gene matches. The CDR3 totals 15 residues. The V gene's germline CDR1 is SEHNR and CDR2 FQNEAQ (reference sequence). CDR3 DNA: TGTGCCAGCAGCTTATCACTAGCGGGAGAGTTTGAGCAGTTCTTC. Encoded protein: CASSLSLAGEFEQFF.

J is TRBJ1-1 and V is TRBV6-5; D unresolved. The CDR3 spans 14 residues. Germline V gene sequence: CDR1 MNHEY, CDR2 SVGAGI. V was clipped by 4 bases and J by 4 bases, with 13 bases between them. The DNA for the CDR3 is TGTGCCAGCAGTTGGACGGATCGGGGCACTGAAGCTTTCTTT. Protein: CASSWTDRGTEAFF.